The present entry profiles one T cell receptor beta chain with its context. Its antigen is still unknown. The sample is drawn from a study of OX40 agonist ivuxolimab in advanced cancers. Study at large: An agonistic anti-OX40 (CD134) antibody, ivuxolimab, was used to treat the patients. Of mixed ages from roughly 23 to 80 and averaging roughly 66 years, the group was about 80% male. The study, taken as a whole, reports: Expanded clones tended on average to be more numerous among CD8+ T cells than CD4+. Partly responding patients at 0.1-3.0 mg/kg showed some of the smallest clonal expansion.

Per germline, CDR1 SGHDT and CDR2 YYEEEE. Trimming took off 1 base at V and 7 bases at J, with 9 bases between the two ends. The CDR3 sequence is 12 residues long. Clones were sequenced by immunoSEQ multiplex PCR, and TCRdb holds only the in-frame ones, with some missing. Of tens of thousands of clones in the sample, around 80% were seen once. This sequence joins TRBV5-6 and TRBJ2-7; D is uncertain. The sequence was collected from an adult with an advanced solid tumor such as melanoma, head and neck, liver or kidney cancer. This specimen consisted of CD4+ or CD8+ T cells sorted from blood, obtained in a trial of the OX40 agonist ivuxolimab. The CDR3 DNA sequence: TGTGCCAGCAGCTTGTTTCGGTCGGAGCAGTACTTC. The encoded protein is CASSLFRSEQYF.